The clone carrying this T cell receptor beta chain was picked up one time. Distinct nucleotide sequences in the sample also encode this CDR3. Original processing notes: Quantification of nucleated cells was approximated via reference gene primer amplification. Here immunoSEQ multiplex PCR was the method, and the copy in TCRdb shows in-frame clones only, minus some. V and J calls plus clone size are reproduced from that table; the DNA served to infer D and trimming. This table holds 240,000 or so clones, around 86% found once. This sample is part of a study of blood T cell repertoires in COVID-19. The overall study: Samples of COVID-19 (acute and convalescent) were obtained from the United States, Italy and Spain. The cDNA or gDNA used as material had been derived from T cells, B-cell-depleted T cells, or PBMCs.

Germline V gene sequence: CDR1 SGHRS, CDR2 YFSETQ. With V trimmed by 1 base and J by 1 base, 2 bases remained unmatched. The CDR3 has 15 amino acids. This TCR derives from a man at least 80 years old with acute or convalescent COVID-19. The sample was peripheral blood. The genes are TRBV5-1 and TRBJ2-1; 7 nucleotides line up with TRBD2. The CDR3 here is CASSLSGDSYNEQFF. The CDR3 DNA sequence: TGCGCCAGCAGCTTGAGCGGGGATTCCTACAATGAGCAGTTCTTC.